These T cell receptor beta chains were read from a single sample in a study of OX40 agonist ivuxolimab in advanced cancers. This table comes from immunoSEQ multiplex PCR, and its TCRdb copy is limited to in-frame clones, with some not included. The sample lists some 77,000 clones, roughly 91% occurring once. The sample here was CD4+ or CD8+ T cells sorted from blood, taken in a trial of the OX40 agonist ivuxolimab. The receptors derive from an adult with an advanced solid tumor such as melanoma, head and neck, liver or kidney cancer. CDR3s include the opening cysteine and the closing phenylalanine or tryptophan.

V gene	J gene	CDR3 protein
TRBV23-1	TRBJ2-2	CARAGKAGELFF
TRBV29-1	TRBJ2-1	CSADRGPYNEQFF
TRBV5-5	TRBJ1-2	CASSFEGSYGYTF
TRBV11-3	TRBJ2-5	CASSPSRETQYF
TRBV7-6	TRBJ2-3	CASSLFGRAQNTDTQYF
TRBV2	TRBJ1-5	CASSREGVSGQPQHF
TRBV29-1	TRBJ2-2	CSVRGLAGVNTGELFF
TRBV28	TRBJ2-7	CASLTGQGTYEQYF
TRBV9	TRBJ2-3	CASSVSRGLASGDTQYF
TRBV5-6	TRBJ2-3	CASSYGTGLDYF
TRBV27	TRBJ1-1	CASSLTPRTEAFF
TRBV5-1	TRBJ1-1	CASSLVGRSEAFF
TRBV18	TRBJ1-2	CASSPMGRDYTF
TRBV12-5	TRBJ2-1	CASDPLRHVEQFF
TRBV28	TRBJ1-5	CASSRTPSRPQHF
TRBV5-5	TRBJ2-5	CASSFLGSETQYF
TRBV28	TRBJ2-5	CASNRQQETQYF
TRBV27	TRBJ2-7	CASSGLAEYEQYF
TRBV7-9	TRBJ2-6	CASSLGWDNVLTF
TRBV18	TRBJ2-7	CASSDRDAVWDEQYF
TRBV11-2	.	CASNNPGLAGKGSYEQYF
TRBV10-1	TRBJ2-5	CARGQRVAEETQYF
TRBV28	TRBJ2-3	CASSGNSGTDTQYF
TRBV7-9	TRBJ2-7	CASSFRGRAPYEQYF
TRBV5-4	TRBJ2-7	CASSQLTIPDEQYF
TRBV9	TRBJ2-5	CASSLTPTETQYF
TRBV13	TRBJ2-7	CASSQLAGGRSEQYF
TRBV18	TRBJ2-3	CASSPVRDGADTQYF
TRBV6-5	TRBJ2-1	CASSRRGISYNEQFF
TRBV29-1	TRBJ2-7	CSVVEGKGSYEQYF
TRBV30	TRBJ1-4	CAWGPTNEKLFF
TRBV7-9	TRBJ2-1	CASSPTSGRSNEQFF
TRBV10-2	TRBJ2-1	CASSGAGGDNEQFF
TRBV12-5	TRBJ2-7	CASGTGIHEQYF
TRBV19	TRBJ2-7	CASSPGSSYEQYF
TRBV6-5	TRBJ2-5	CASRHGSSGQETQYF